These 12 T cell receptor beta chains were all obtained from the same sample, sequenced in a study of technical replicates of blood from a few donors. The assay was immunoSEQ multiplex PCR, and TCRdb's table has in-frame clones only and misses some. The data hold about 98,000 clones, with roughly 95% observed a single time. Material for sequencing was T cells isolated from PBMCs. The receptors stem from a human donor in good health.

The chain combines TRBV2 with TRBJ1-2, with D tentatively TRBD1 (5 bases). Germline CDR1 and CDR2: SNHLY and FYNNEI. V was trimmed by 8 bases and J by 5 bases, leaving 15 bases between them. This CDR3 region has 13 residues. CDR3 coding DNA: TGTGCCAGCCAGGGTGCCCTTGGGTATGGCTACACCTTC. Its protein is CASQGALGYGYTF.

The chain recombines TRBV13 with TRBJ2-1; 9 positions agree with TRBD2. The CDR3 spans 16 residues. CDR1 and CDR2 from the germline V gene are PRHDT and FYEKMQ (reference sequence). J gave up 7 bases and V 5 bases, and 12 bases lay outside the gene matches. The CDR3 protein is CASSRFRLADWNEQFF. The CDR3 DNA sequence: TGTGCCAGCAGCCGTTTTAGACTAGCGGACTGGAATGAGCAGTTCTTC.

The chain couples TRBV30 to TRBJ2-5; D uncertain. Trimming stripped 2 bases from V and 3 bases from J, with 7 bases between. The CDR3 is made up of 12 amino acids. Germline V gene data show CDR1 as GTSNPN and CDR2 as SVGIG (reference sequence). CDR3 in amino acids: CAWSLEKETQYF. The CDR3, as DNA: TGTGCCTGGAGTCTGGAGAAAGAGACCCAGTACTTC. The full variable domain, rest sourced from reference TRBV30 and TRBJ2-5, is SQTIHQWPATLVQPVGSPLSLECTVEGTSNPNLYWYRQAAGRGLQLLFYSVGIGQISSEVPQNLSASRPQDRQFILSSKKLLLSDSGFYLCAWSLEKETQYFGPGTRLLVL.

The chain employs TRBV7-9 and TRBJ2-2; no reliable D call. From germline, CDR1 is SEHNR and CDR2 FQNEAQ (reference sequence). The CDR3 length is 15 residues. The V end was cut by 5 bases, the J end by 3 bases, with 13 bases between. CDR3 sequence reads: CASSDLEFYTGELFF. The CDR3 nucleotides read TGTGCCAGCAGCGACCTAGAATTCTACACCGGGGAGCTGTTTTTT.

The gene calls are TRBV6-5 and TRBJ2-3; 8 bases match TRBD1. Germline CDR1 is MNHEY and CDR2 is SVGAGI. Unmatched junction bases numbered 6, after V lost 5 bases and J lost 2 bases. The CDR3 loop spans 15 amino acids. The DNA of the CDR3 is TGTGCCAGCAGTCCTAGACAGGGGTCCACAGATACGCAGTATTTT. Residues: CASSPRQGSTDTQYF.

J is TRBJ1-2 and V is TRBV18; no firm D call. The CDR3 is 15 amino acids. V shed 3 bases and J shed 4 bases, with 15 bases lying between them. Germline values: CDR1 KGHSH, CDR2 LQKENI. The CDR3 coding sequence is TGTGCCAGCTCACCTACCGGACTCCCCGGCTATGGCTACACCTTC. As protein: CASSPTGLPGYGYTF.

The V call is TRBV15, the J call TRBJ1-2; 9 nucleotides agree with TRBD1. This CDR3 has 18 amino acids. Unmatched junction bases numbered 15, after V lost 1 base and J lost 6 bases. CDR1 and CDR2 (germline): LNHNV, YYDKDF (reference sequence). CDR3 region: CATSRVSHRGQGWDGYTF. The DNA of the CDR3 is TGTGCCACCAGCAGAGTCAGCCATCGCGGACAGGGGTGGGATGGCTACACCTTC.

The chain uses TRBV19 and TRBJ2-5, with a weak D call TRBD2 (5 bases). With 6 bases removed from V and 5 bases from J, the gap between germline ends came to 16 bases. The CDR3 has 14 amino acids. Germline-derived CDR1 and CDR2 are LNHDA and SQIVND (reference sequence). CDR3 coding DNA: TGTGCCAGTAGGAGAACCGTCTGGGAGGAGACCCAGTACTTC. This sequence encodes CASRRTVWEETQYF.

The V gene is TRBV20-1, the J gene TRBJ2-7, with D possibly TRBD2 on 5 matching bases. CDR1 and CDR2 (germline): DFQATT, SNEGSKA (reference sequence). V was pared by 0 bases and J by 12 bases, with 12 bases between. CDR3 length: 11 residues. DNA for the CDR3: TGCAGTGCTAGAGATCAGAGGGATTGGTACTTC. Its protein is CSARDQRDWYF.

This clone was observed a single time. The chain uses TRBV5-1 and TRBJ2-5, with D unclear. This CDR3 contains 17 residues. Germline lookup yields CDR1 SGHRS and CDR2 YFSETQ. V was cut by 0 bases and J by 5 bases, with 20 bases left in between. CDR3 DNA sequence: TGCGCCAGCAGCTTGGCCGCGGCTACTCAAGGTGGGGAGACCCAGTACTTC. Amino acids: CASSLAAATQGGETQYF.

The chain links TRBV14 to TRBJ2-5; D uncertain. There are 14 residues in the CDR3. From germline, CDR1 is SGHDN and CDR2 FVKESK. The V gene lost 1 base and the J gene lost 5 bases, with 11 bases spanning the gap. The CDR3 DNA reads as TGTGCCAGCAGCCAAGTCGCGGCCCGGGAGACCCAGTACTTC. This encodes CASSQVAARETQYF.

The chain links TRBV6-5 to TRBJ1-6; D may be TRBD1 (6 bases). With 8 bases removed from V and 10 bases from J, the gap between germline ends came to 15 bases. Germline V gene data show CDR1 as MNHEY and CDR2 as SVGAGI. This CDR3 region has 13 residues. The CDR3 region has the DNA TGTGCCAGCCAATGGACAGACCAGTCACCCCTCCACTTT. It codes for CASQWTDQSPLHF.